The 14 T cell receptor beta chains below all came from one sample that was sequenced in a study of T cell changes during pregnancy in multiple sclerosis (dated by TCRdb to about 2019). Library method: the immunoSEQ multiplex PCR assay. The table was pulled from immuneACCESS by TCRdb, which kept in-frame rearrangements only. Such tables lose some clones; where checked, under half of the loss comes from unresolved V genes, and the rest has no known cause. The sample contains some 99,000 clones, roughly nine tenths of them found a single time. The ten top clones hold 2% to 3% of the sample. The material was peripheral blood, obtained after pregnancy. The receptors stem from a female donor in good health, enrolled as a control in a pregnancy study.

The J gene is TRBJ2-7, the V gene TRBV6-5, with TRBD1 identical over 7 bases. After removal of 2 bases from V and 1 base from J, the junction contained 5 bases not matched to a gene. The CDR3 has 15 residues. Germline V gives CDR1 MNHEY, CDR2 SVGAGI. The CDR3 sequence is CASSYAAGGSYEQYF. The CDR3 nucleotides read TGTGCCAGCAGTTACGCGGCAGGGGGTTCCTACGAGCAGTACTTC.

This chain connects TRBV5-4 to TRBJ1-3; a possible D gene is TRBD1 (5 bases). The CDR3 runs to 17 residues. Germline values: CDR1 SGHNT, CDR2 YYREEE (reference sequence). Trimming removed 0 bases from V and 4 bases from J, with 17 bases in between. CDR3 coding DNA: TGTGCCAGCAGCTTGGTAGATCTGGACACGAGAGGAAACACCATATATTTT. This sequence encodes CASSLVDLDTRGNTIYF.

The J gene is TRBJ2-5, the V gene TRBV2; 9 nucleotides align to TRBD2. CDR3 length: 15 residues. J lost 5 bases, V lost 8 bases, and 12 bases had no gene match. The V gene's germline CDR1 is SNHLY and CDR2 FYNNEI. The CDR3 loop is CASRISGRKMETQYF. In nucleotides, the CDR3 is TGTGCCAGCCGAATTAGCGGGAGAAAGATGGAGACCCAGTACTTC. Full variable domain (outside the CDR3, taken from reference TRBV2 and TRBJ2-5): EPEVTQTPSHQVTQMGQEVILRCVPISNHLYFYWYRQILGQKVEFLVSFYNNEISEKSEIFDDQFSVERPDGSNFTLKIRSTKLEDSAMYFCASRISGRKMETQYFGPGTRLLVL.

V usage is TRBV7-2 and J usage is TRBJ2-7; a weak D match, TRBD1 (5 bases). V was clipped by 3 bases and J by 5 bases, with 11 bases between them. The CDR3 spans 13 residues. Germline loops: CDR1 SGHTA, CDR2 FQGNSA. The CDR3 loop reads CASSFKGNHEQYF. The DNA for the CDR3 is TGTGCCAGCAGCTTCAAGGGGAACCACGAGCAGTACTTC.

The chain employs TRBV11-2 and TRBJ1-1; the D gene is possibly TRBD1 (6 bases). The CDR3 length is 16 residues. The germline V and J ends were trimmed by 1 base and 5 bases, with 17 bases remaining between them. CDR1 is SGHAT, CDR2 FQNNGV, per germline. In nucleotides, the CDR3 is TGTGCCAGCAGCTTAGGGTCCAGCACTCAGGGGACTGAAGCTTTCTTT. As protein: CASSLGSSTQGTEAFF.

The V call is TRBV9, the J call TRBJ1-2; 7 nucleotides align to TRBD1. Germline V gives CDR1 SGDLS, CDR2 YYNGEE. The CDR3 extends over 12 amino acids. V trimming: 2 bases; J trimming: 6 bases; junction bases outside the gene matches: 1. The CDR3 bases are TGTGCCAGCAGCGTGAGGGGGCATGGCTACACCTTC. This encodes CASSVRGHGYTF.

The rearrangement joins TRBV12-5 to TRBJ2-5; TRBD2 aligns across 16 bases. With V trimmed by 6 bases and J by 4 bases, 8 bases remained unmatched. Germline lookup yields CDR1 LGHNT and CDR2 FRNRAP. The CDR3 has 17 residues. The CDR3 DNA reads TGTGCTAGTGGCAAGGGGACTAGCGGGGGGGTCCCAGAGACCCAGTACTTC. Translated: CASGKGTSGGVPETQYF.

The chain couples TRBV7-9 to TRBJ2-3; no clear D. The CDR3 sequence is 14 residues long. CDR1 and CDR2 from the germline V gene are SEHNR and FQNEAQ (reference sequence). The germline V and J ends were trimmed by 3 bases and 1 base, with 8 bases remaining between them. As DNA, the CDR3 is TGTGCCAGCAGCTTCAACAGTGGCACAGATACGCAGTATTTT. Its protein is CASSFNSGTDTQYF.

The rearrangement uses TRBV7-2 and TRBJ2-1, with 8 bases lining up with TRBD2. CDR1 and CDR2 (germline): SGHTA, FQGNSA. J lost 4 bases, V lost 1 base, and 6 bases had no gene match. The CDR3 sequence is 16 residues long. The CDR3 coding sequence is TGTGCCAGCAGCTTAGGTTGGCGGGGGGCTTACAATGAGCAGTTCTTC. This sequence encodes CASSLGWRGAYNEQFF.

The chain recombines TRBV28 with TRBJ2-1; 8 nucleotides agree with TRBD2. This CDR3 is 15 amino acids long. J lost 5 bases, V lost 8 bases, and 11 bases had no gene match. Germline V lookup: CDR1 MDHEN, CDR2 SYDVKM. DNA for the CDR3: TGTGCCAGCCAAATGGCACGAGCGGGGGACAATGAGCAGTTCTTC. Its protein product is CASQMARAGDNEQFF.

The rearrangement uses TRBV19 and TRBJ2-3, with 7 bases identical to TRBD2. Germline CDR1 LNHDA, CDR2 SQIVND (reference sequence). The CDR3 is made up of 15 amino acids. The J segment lost 2 bases and the V segment lost 5 bases, leaving 7 bases of the junction unmatched. DNA for the CDR3: TGTGCCAGTAGTCCTCTCGGGGGGTCCACAGATACGCAGTATTTT. It is translated as CASSPLGGSTDTQYF.

The rearrangement uses TRBV9 and TRBJ2-1; TRBD2 matches 11 bases. Unmatched junction bases numbered 14, after V lost 0 bases and J lost 9 bases. The CDR3 extends over 18 amino acids. Germline V gene lookup returns CDR1 SGDLS and CDR2 YYNGEE. The CDR3 DNA is TGTGCCAGCAGCGTAGCTACTAGCGGGGGAGCGTGGGTCCCTGAGCAGTTCTTC. Translating it yields CASSVATSGGAWVPEQFF. Combining the CDR3 with reference TRBV9 and TRBJ2-1 gives the whole variable domain DSGVTQTPKHLITATGQRVTLRCSPRSGDLSVYWYQQSLDQGLQFLIQYYNGEERAKGNILERFSAQQFPDLHSELNLSSLELGDSALYFCASSVATSGGAWVPEQFFGPGTRLTVL.

The chain uses TRBV7-3 and TRBJ1-1; no clear D gene. The germline V gene encodes CDR1 SGHTA and CDR2 FQGTGA. The CDR3 consists of 13 residues. V was trimmed by 2 bases and J by 0 bases, leaving 4 bases between them. CDR3 loop: CASSLLMNTEAFF. DNA of the CDR3: TGTGCCAGCAGCTTACTTATGAACACTGAAGCTTTCTTT.

The V call is TRBV29-1, the J call TRBJ1-1, with D possibly being TRBD1 (5 bases). The V gene's germline CDR1 is SQVTM and CDR2 ANQGSEA. Between the trimmed V and J ends, which lost 5 bases and 3 bases, there was a span of 16 bases. The CDR3 has 14 amino acids. This CDR3 reads CSVLESGEYTEAFF. The CDR3 bases are TGCAGCGTTCTGGAGTCGGGGGAGTACACTGAAGCTTTCTTT.